The entry below gives a single TCR beta chain sequence along with its context. The antigen remains undetermined. TCRdb fed the multiplex PCR reads into MiXCR, producing one record per CDR3 protein. Of around 170,000 distinct CDR3 sequences listed, approximately 30% are singletons. The data were taken from a study of breast tumors, draining lymph nodes, adjacent tissues. Overall study findings and caveats: The data were judged consistent with most tumor T cells coming from lymph node and expanding in tumor. Luminal-like breast cancer showed significantly greater tumor-nontumor repertoire similarity than basal-like breast cancer did. Tumor repertoires ranked between lymph nodes and nontumor tissue in diversity, with V and J gene preferences.

Breast cancer patients provided tissue from their axillary draining lymph nodes. The CDR3 has 17 residues. Looked up from germline, CDR1 is SGHVS and CDR2 is FQNEAQ. V lost 1 base, J lost 2 bases, and 17 bases lay in between. This TCR came from a female donor with breast cancer. Some clones in this sample may be carry-over from other donors' samples. The chain links TRBV7-8 to TRBJ1-1; D is perhaps TRBD1 (5 bases). Specimen: axillary lymph node tissue. CDR3 nucleotide sequence: TGTGCCAGCAGCTTAGGCAGGGTGAACCTACGAAACACTGAAGCTTTCTTT. Translated, it gives CASSLGRVNLRNTEAFF.